This T cell receptor beta chain was sequenced in a study of shared clonotypes between healthy human individuals. This clone was seen a few times. The protocol was immunoSEQ multiplex PCR, while the TCRdb copy is restricted to in-frame clones and leaves out a portion. The sample consists of over a million clones, approximately 80% of them appearing once. The CD4+ fraction was divided into a CD45RA+ naive subset and a CD45RA-negative memory subset. In germline, CDR1 is MGHRA, CDR2 YSYEKL. The CDR3 is 18 residues long. The V end was cut by 3 bases, the J end by 0 bases, with 18 bases between. The TCR comes from a man in his late teens or twenties in good health. Some clones in this sample may be carry-over from other donors' samples. The sample comprised memory CD4+ T cells from PBMCs. This sample's subset: CD45RA-negative fraction. The V gene is TRBV4-1, the J gene TRBJ1-5; D is ambiguous. The CDR3 sequence is CASSQDETGGYSNQPQHF. For the CDR3, the DNA is TGCGCCAGCAGCCAGGACGAGACGGGCGGTTATAGCAATCAGCCCCAGCATTTT.